Below, 3 T cell receptor beta chains from the same sample are listed, as sequenced in a study of blood T cell repertoires in COVID-19. Profiled with immunoSEQ multiplex PCR; TCRdb holds only in-frame clones, not every one. The sample has around 230,000 clones, 83% seen once. The specimen sequenced was peripheral blood. These receptors were taken from a woman in her 50s with acute or convalescent COVID-19.

The chain recombines TRBV2 with TRBJ1-2; TRBD1 is a possible D gene (6 bases). Germline V gene data show CDR1 as SNHLY and CDR2 as FYNNEI. The CDR3 length is 15 residues. The V gene lost 4 bases and the J gene lost 5 bases, with 17 bases spanning the gap. The CDR3 sequence is CASSVVWGQGYGYTF. The CDR3 DNA is TGTGCCAGCAGTGTAGTCTGGGGCCAGGGGTATGGCTACACCTTC.

CDR3 in amino acids: CASSSSLTGTGNTEAFF. In nucleotides, the CDR3 is TGCGCCAGCAGCTCATCGTTGACCGGGACAGGGAACACTGAAGCTTTCTTT. The V and J genes are TRBV5-1 and TRBJ1-1; 8 nucleotides agree with TRBD1. Germline V CDR1 and CDR2: SGHRS, YFSETQ. V lost 3 bases and J lost 1; bases outside the gene matches: 11. The CDR3 length is 17 residues.

This clone was counted only a few times. The V call is TRBV10-3, the J call TRBJ2-1; 7 bases agree with TRBD2. Germline loops: CDR1 ENHRY, CDR2 SYGVKD. Germline trimming cut 6 bases from V and 8 bases from J; bases unmatched to any gene: 13. The CDR3 runs 15 residues. CDR3 in amino acids: CAIRLTSAPSYEQFF. For the CDR3, the DNA is TGTGCCATCAGGCTAACTAGCGCTCCTTCCTATGAGCAGTTCTTC.